A selection of T cell receptor beta chains follows, all from one sample in a study of cytomegalovirus exposure and HLA in healthy donors. Libraries were prepared by immunoSEQ multiplex PCR; TCRdb keeps only in-frame clonotypes and omits some of them. Of under 200,000 clones listed, 75% to 90% were seen once; the top ten hold 2% to 2.5%. What was sequenced was PBMCs. These receptors were obtained from a male donor in good health and CMV-seronegative. The CDR3 runs from the conserved cysteine through the conserved F or W. The D gene is left open where the match is weak. The listing skips clone size in some rows; elsewhere it reads once, few, many or a size class.

clone size: -
D gene: -
V gene: TRBV18
J gene: TRBJ2-5
CDR3 protein: CASSPDLEETQYF
CDR3 DNA: TGTGCCAGCTCACCAGATCTAGAGGAGACCCAGTACTTC

clone size: -
D gene: -
V gene: TRBV7-9
J gene: TRBJ2-2
CDR3 protein: CASSSLGGELFF
CDR3 DNA: TGTGCCAGCAGCTCCCTCGGCGGGGAGCTGTTTTTT

clone size: -
D gene: -
V gene: TRBV5-1
J gene: TRBJ1-1
CDR3 protein: CASSLTGREGDTEAFF
CDR3 DNA: TGCGCCAGCAGCCTCACGGGCAGGGAGGGGGACACTGAAGCTTTCTTT

clone size: few
D gene: TRBD2
V gene: TRBV6-1
J gene: TRBJ2-7
CDR3 protein: CASSEVASGAITYEQYF
CDR3 DNA: TGTGCCAGCAGTGAAGTGGCTAGCGGGGCGATTACCTACGAGCAGTACTTC

clone size: -
D gene: -
V gene: TRBV29-1
J gene: TRBJ2-3
CDR3 protein: CSVEFLLAGDTQYF
CDR3 DNA: TGCAGCGTTGAGTTCTTACTAGCTGGAGATACGCAGTATTTT

clone size: -
D gene: TRBD1
V gene: TRBV15
J gene: TRBJ1-6
CDR3 protein: CATSRDRGNSPLHF
CDR3 DNA: TGTGCCACCAGCAGGGACAGGGGTAATTCACCCCTCCACTTT

clone size: few
D gene: TRBD2
V gene: TRBV7-8
J gene: TRBJ2-2
CDR3 protein: CASSPRLAGGRLNTGELFF
CDR3 DNA: TGTGCCAGCAGCCCCCGACTAGCGGGGGGGAGATTGAACACCGGGGAGCTGTTTTTT

clone size: -
D gene: TRBD1
V gene: TRBV27
J gene: TRBJ2-1
CDR3 protein: CASSFGAGGGEQFF
CDR3 DNA: TGTGCCAGCAGTTTCGGCGCAGGGGGCGGTGAGCAGTTCTTC

clone size: -
D gene: -
V gene: TRBV5-6
J gene: TRBJ2-7
CDR3 protein: CASSLSGNYEQYF
CDR3 DNA: TGTGCCAGCAGCTTGAGCGGCAACTACGAGCAGTACTTC

clone size: -
D gene: -
V gene: TRBV21-1
J gene: TRBJ2-1
CDR3 protein: CASSAAANCHGFHEQFF
CDR3 DNA: TGTGCCAGCAGCGCGGCAGCGAACTGTCACGGTTTCCATGAGCAGTTCTTC

clone size: -
D gene: -
V gene: TRBV19
J gene: TRBJ1-1
CDR3 protein: CASSIALTSEAFF
CDR3 DNA: TGTGCCAGTAGTATAGCTTTGACTAGTGAAGCTTTCTTT

clone size: -
D gene: TRBD1
V gene: TRBV28
J gene: TRBJ2-5
CDR3 protein: CASTRGTGVETQYF
CDR3 DNA: TGTGCCAGCACCAGGGGGACAGGAGTTGAGACCCAGTACTTC

clone size: -
D gene: -
V gene: TRBV19
J gene: TRBJ2-1
CDR3 protein: CASSNQGNEQFF
CDR3 DNA: TGTGCCAGTAGTAATCAGGGTAATGAGCAGTTCTTC

clone size: -
D gene: -
V gene: TRBV29-1
J gene: TRBJ2-1
CDR3 protein: CSAARSSYNEQFF
CDR3 DNA: TGCAGCGCCGCACGTAGCTCCTACAATGAGCAGTTCTTC

clone size: -
D gene: -
V gene: TRBV5-1
J gene: TRBJ1-1
CDR3 protein: CASSLDRVGTEAFF
CDR3 DNA: TGCGCCAGCAGCTTGGACAGGGTGGGCACTGAAGCTTTCTTT

clone size: -
D gene: TRBD1
V gene: TRBV5-1
J gene: TRBJ1-2
CDR3 protein: CASSNGQGGYGYTF
CDR3 DNA: TGCGCCAGCAGCAACGGACAGGGGGGGTATGGCTACACCTTC

clone size: -
D gene: -
V gene: TRBV19
J gene: TRBJ1-4
CDR3 protein: CASSGRGNPNEKLFF
CDR3 DNA: TGTGCCAGTAGTGGTCGCGGAAATCCTAATGAAAAACTGTTTTTT

clone size: -
D gene: -
V gene: TRBV10-3
J gene: TRBJ1-2
CDR3 protein: CAISEGDLTYGYTF
CDR3 DNA: TGTGCCATCAGTGAGGGAGATCTAACCTATGGCTACACCTTC

clone size: -
D gene: TRBD1
V gene: TRBV29-1
J gene: TRBJ2-7
CDR3 protein: CSVEERQGNEQYF
CDR3 DNA: TGCAGCGTTGAAGAGCGACAGGGAAACGAGCAGTACTTC

clone size: -
D gene: TRBD1
V gene: TRBV6-1
J gene: TRBJ2-2
CDR3 protein: CASSPGTANTGELFF
CDR3 DNA: TGTGCCAGCAGCCCCGGGACAGCAAACACCGGGGAGCTGTTTTTT

clone size: once
D gene: TRBD2
V gene: TRBV14
J gene: TRBJ2-1
CDR3 protein: CASSHLRGGPRNEQFF
CDR3 DNA: TGTGCCAGCAGCCATCTCCGGGGGGGCCCCAGGAATGAGCAGTTCTTC

clone size: -
D gene: TRBD2
V gene: TRBV6-6
J gene: TRBJ2-1
CDR3 protein: CASNKLAGGYNEQFF
CDR3 DNA: TGTGCCAGCAACAAACTAGCGGGAGGCTACAATGAGCAGTTCTTC

clone size: -
D gene: TRBD1
V gene: TRBV6-4
J gene: TRBJ1-2
CDR3 protein: CASREGTGYDYGYTF
CDR3 DNA: TGTGCCAGCAGGGAAGGGACAGGGTATGACTATGGCTACACCTTC

clone size: -
D gene: -
V gene: TRBV27
J gene: TRBJ2-7
CDR3 protein: CASSLDKGVNYEQYF
CDR3 DNA: TGTGCCAGCAGTCTGGACAAAGGAGTCAATTACGAGCAGTACTTC

clone size: few
D gene: TRBD1
V gene: TRBV6-6
J gene: TRBJ1-1
CDR3 protein: CASSSWTGLAFF
CDR3 DNA: TGTGCCAGCAGTTCGTGGACAGGGTTAGCTTTCTTT

clone size: -
D gene: TRBD1
V gene: TRBV5-1
J gene: TRBJ2-1
CDR3 protein: CASSFGDRDSNEQFF
CDR3 DNA: TGCGCCAGCAGCTTTGGGGACAGGGATTCCAATGAGCAGTTCTTC

clone size: -
D gene: -
V gene: TRBV2
J gene: TRBJ2-7
CDR3 protein: CASKIQGTRNEQYF
CDR3 DNA: TGTGCCAGCAAAATACAGGGTACGAGGAACGAGCAGTACTTC

clone size: -
D gene: -
V gene: TRBV5-6
J gene: TRBJ2-7
CDR3 protein: CASRVTGPSSYEQYF
CDR3 DNA: TGCGCCAGCCGAGTAACAGGTCCCAGCTCCTACGAGCAGTACTTC

clone size: -
D gene: TRBD1
V gene: TRBV10-3
J gene: TRBJ1-2
CDR3 protein: CAIRWTGDNYGYTF
CDR3 DNA: TGTGCCATCAGGTGGACAGGGGATAACTATGGCTACACCTTC

clone size: -
D gene: -
V gene: TRBV5-1
J gene: TRBJ2-3
CDR3 protein: CASSLAGVRDTQYF
CDR3 DNA: TGCGCCAGCAGCTTGGCCGGGGTAAGAGATACGCAGTATTTT

clone size: -
D gene: -
V gene: TRBV15
J gene: TRBJ2-5
CDR3 protein: CATSRQYRRVEETQYF
CDR3 DNA: TGTGCCACCAGCAGACAGTACAGAAGAGTAGAAGAGACCCAGTACTTC

clone size: -
D gene: -
V gene: TRBV7-2
J gene: TRBJ2-7
CDR3 protein: CASSLAALAREQYF
CDR3 DNA: TGTGCCAGCAGCTTAGCCGCTTTAGCGCGGGAGCAGTACTTC

clone size: -
D gene: TRBD1
V gene: TRBV5-6
J gene: TRBJ1-1
CDR3 protein: CASSPDDRDSHTMNTEAFF
CDR3 DNA: TGTGCCAGCAGCCCCGACGACAGGGACTCCCATACCATGAACACTGAAGCTTTCTTT

clone size: -
D gene: -
V gene: TRBV7-9
J gene: TRBJ1-2
CDR3 protein: CASSFEGGGYTF
CDR3 DNA: TGTGCCAGCAGCTTCGAGGGAGGTGGCTACACCTTC

clone size: -
D gene: TRBD2
V gene: TRBV28
J gene: TRBJ2-3
CDR3 protein: CASSSGGLSTDTQYF
CDR3 DNA: TGTGCCAGCAGTAGCGGGGGGCTCAGCACAGATACGCAGTATTTT

clone size: -
D gene: TRBD2
V gene: TRBV11-1
J gene: TRBJ2-1
CDR3 protein: CASSTWGTSSYNEQFF
CDR3 DNA: TGTGCCAGCAGTACTTGGGGGACTAGCTCCTACAATGAGCAGTTCTTC

clone size: -
D gene: -
V gene: TRBV13
J gene: TRBJ2-7
CDR3 protein: CASSSRDIPYEQYF
CDR3 DNA: TGTGCCAGCAGCTCCCGGGATATTCCCTACGAGCAGTACTTC

clone size: -
D gene: -
V gene: TRBV7-2
J gene: TRBJ2-1
CDR3 protein: CASTPVGLTGYNEQFF
CDR3 DNA: TGTGCCAGCACCCCGGTCGGGTTAACCGGATACAATGAGCAGTTCTTC

clone size: -
D gene: -
V gene: TRBV5-1
J gene: TRBJ2-7
CDR3 protein: CASSLRQTYEQYF
CDR3 DNA: TGCGCCAGCAGCTTGCGACAGACCTACGAGCAGTACTTC

clone size: -
D gene: -
V gene: TRBV10-3
J gene: TRBJ2-7
CDR3 protein: CAISDNSYEQYF
CDR3 DNA: TGTGCCATCTCGGACAACTCCTACGAGCAGTACTTC

clone size: -
D gene: -
V gene: TRBV6-1
J gene: TRBJ2-7
CDR3 protein: CASSHTGISSYEQYF
CDR3 DNA: TGTGCCAGCAGCCATACAGGGATTAGCTCCTACGAGCAGTACTTC

clone size: -
D gene: -
V gene: TRBV7-9
J gene: TRBJ2-7
CDR3 protein: CASSLIRGGHYEQYF
CDR3 DNA: TGTGCCAGCAGCCTAATCAGGGGCGGCCACTACGAGCAGTACTTC